A selection of T cell receptor beta chains follows, all from one sample in a study of glioma-infiltrating T cells after dendritic cell vaccination. Clones were read by immunoSEQ multiplex PCR, and TCRdb kept only the in-frame ones, dropping some. The table lists around 21,000 clones, around 79% of them singletons. Sequencing used blood, obtained before dendritic cell vaccination. These TCRs come from a human donor with glioblastoma. Each CDR3 is given with its conserved first and last residue. Each record gives: clone size, V gene, J gene, D gene, CDR3 DNA, CDR3 protein. D genes are given only for firm matches. Not every row has a clone size; where given, it reads once, few, many or a size class.

NA,TRBV27,TRBJ2-1,TRBD2,TGTGCCAGCAGTACCGGACTAGCCGGGTACAATGAGCAGTTCTTC,CASSTGLAGYNEQFF
NA,TRBV9,TRBJ2-1,TRBD1,TGTGCCAGCAGCGCGTCAGGGGGCCGGGACAATGAGCAGTTCTTC,CASSASGGRDNEQFF
few,TRBV4-3,TRBJ2-2,NA,TGCGCCAGCAGCCAAGACAAACAGATCTACGGGGAGCTGTTTTTT,CASSQDKQIYGELFF
once,TRBV29-1,TRBJ1-2,NA,TGCAGCGTCCCACAGGCTAATGCGGATGAAGGCTATGGCTACACCTTC,CSVPQANADEGYGYTF
NA,TRBV7-6,TRBJ2-7,NA,TGTGCCAGCAGCTTAGTGGCAGGAACCTACGAGCAGTACTTC,CASSLVAGTYEQYF
NA,TRBV9,TRBJ1-4,NA,TGTGCCAGCAGCCCTAGCGGGGGAGCTAATGAAAAACTGTTTTTT,CASSPSGGANEKLFF
NA,TRBV7-2,TRBJ1-2,TRBD1,TGTGCCAGCCCAACTATGAAGGGGGCGCAGGGTGGCTACACCTTC,CASPTMKGAQGGYTF
NA,TRBV7-3,TRBJ2-1,TRBD1,TGTGCCAGCAGCCCCACACGGGACAGACACAATGAGCAGTTCTTC,CASSPTRDRHNEQFF
NA,TRBV6-1,TRBJ2-5,TRBD1,TGTGCCAGCAGTGAACCTCACAGGGGGGAGACCCAGTACTTC,CASSEPHRGETQYF
NA,TRBV7-2,TRBJ2-5,NA,TGTGCCAGCAGTCCTACAGGGCTCGAGGACCAGTACTTC,CASSPTGLEDQYF
NA,TRBV9,TRBJ2-2,TRBD1,TGTGCCAGCAGCACCGGGACAGGGGCAAACACCGGGGAGCTGTTTTTT,CASSTGTGANTGELFF
NA,TRBV6-5,TRBJ1-1,TRBD1,TGTGCCAGCAGGCTGACAGGGCTGGGGAACACTGAAGCTTTCTTT,CASRLTGLGNTEAFF
NA,TRBV29-1,TRBJ2-1,NA,TGCAGCGTGAAGACAGGTGCTAGCTCCTACAATGAGCAGTTCTTC,CSVKTGASSYNEQFF
NA,TRBV4-3,TRBJ2-7,TRBD2,TGCGCCAGCAGCCAAGGGGACTACTCCTACGAGCAGTACTTC,CASSQGDYSYEQYF
once,TRBV5-6,TRBJ2-7,TRBD1,TGTGCCAGCAGCTTCGCCGGGACAGGATCCTACGAGCAGTACTTC,CASSFAGTGSYEQYF
once,TRBV27,TRBJ2-7,TRBD1,TGTGCCAGCAGTAAGGGACAGGCGAGCTCCTACGAGCAGTACTTC,CASSKGQASSYEQYF
NA,TRBV5-6,TRBJ2-1,TRBD2,TGTGCCAGCAGCCCGGAGGTGGCTAGCGGGTTGCAGTTCTTC,CASSPEVASGLQFF
few,TRBV5-1,TRBJ1-1,NA,TGCGCCAGCAGCTTGTTTGGCCCGAGGGAATCTGAAGCTTTCTTT,CASSLFGPRESEAFF
NA,TRBV7-2,TRBJ2-7,TRBD2,TGTGCCAGCAGCAGGGCGGGTGCTAGCGGCTCCTACGAGCAGTACTTC,CASSRAGASGSYEQYF
NA,TRBV7-2,TRBJ2-7,TRBD1,TGTGCCAGCAGCCGAACCGGGACAGGGTCGTACGAGCAGTACTTC,CASSRTGTGSYEQYF